These T cell receptor beta chains were read from a single sample in a study of T cell responses to AZD1222 COVID-19 vaccine. Libraries were prepared by immunoSEQ multiplex PCR; TCRdb keeps only in-frame clonotypes and omits some of them. The table shows 150,000 to 200,000 clones, with around 90% occurring only once. Here the sequenced sample was peripheral blood, taken 28 days after the second dose of the MenACWY control vaccine. All receptors derive from an adult who received the MenACWY meningococcal vaccine as a control. Both conserved end residues are part of each CDR3. D genes are given only for firm matches. Clone size is shown for a subset of rows, as once, few, many or a class of expanded clone.

TRBD1 | TRBJ2-1 | - | TRBV19 | TGTGCCAGTAGCCCGGGACAGTACTACAATGAGCAGTTCTTC | CASSPGQYYNEQFF
- | TRBJ1-5 | - | TRBV6-5 | TGTGCCAGCATGGGTTTAGGTGGAAATCAGCCCCAGCATTTT | CASMGLGGNQPQHF
- | TRBJ2-2 | - | TRBV21-1 | TGTGCCAGCAGCACGCGGGGACTAGCGGGAGGATTCGACACCGGGGAGCTGTTTTTT | CASSTRGLAGGFDTGELFF
- | TRBJ1-1 | - | TRBV7-3 | TGTGCCAGCAGCTTGGACAGAGACACTGAAGCTTTCTTT | CASSLDRDTEAFF
- | TRBJ1-5 | once | TRBV21-1 | TGTGCCAGCCACGGATCGAATCAGCCCCAGCATTTT | CASHGSNQPQHF
TRBD2 | TRBJ2-3 | - | TRBV9 | TGTGCCAGCAGCATTATAGCGGGAGGGCCCGGGGCAGATACGCAGTATTTT | CASSIIAGGPGADTQYF
- | TRBJ1-4 | - | TRBV5-4 | TGTGCCAGCAGCGGACAGCTGTTTTTT | CASSGQLFF
- | TRBJ2-5 | once | TRBV7-9 | TGTGCCAGCAGCTTAGGTAGCGGTGGGCAAGAGACCCAGTACTTC | CASSLGSGGQETQYF
- | TRBJ2-5 | - | TRBV30 | TGTGCCTGGGGCCCTCGGGAGACCCAGTACTTC | CAWGPRETQYF
- | TRBJ2-7 | - | TRBV6-6 | TGTGCCAGCAGTCCAGGGAGACACTACGAGCAGTACTTC | CASSPGRHYEQYF
TRBD1 | TRBJ1-2 | - | TRBV6-5 | TGTGCCAGCAGTTACTCGAGGACAGGGGGCGGCTATGGCTACACCTTC | CASSYSRTGGGYGYTF
TRBD1 | TRBJ2-1 | - | TRBV6-5 | TGTGCCAGCAGTTCCCCGGGACAGGGCACCTACAATGAGCAGTTCTTC | CASSSPGQGTYNEQFF
- | TRBJ2-7 | - | TRBV9 | TGTGCCAGTGGGGGAGACCTATCCTACGAGCAGTACTTC | CASGGDLSYEQYF
TRBD2 | TRBJ2-2 | once | TRBV4-3 | TGCGCCAGCAGCCCGGCGACTAGCGGGAGCCCCCGGGAGCTGTTTTTT | CASSPATSGSPRELFF
- | TRBJ2-7 | once | TRBV27 | TGTGCCAGCATTGGTGGTCTGGTCCAGTACTTC | CASIGGLVQYF
TRBD1 | TRBJ2-2 | - | TRBV7-2 | TGTGCCAGCATCCCCCAGAGCGCGGGACAGGGGGCCGGCGGGGAGCTGTTTTTT | CASIPQSAGQGAGGELFF
TRBD2 | TRBJ2-5 | - | TRBV6-2/TRBV6-3 | TGTGCCAGCAGTTACCCCGGACTAGCGGAAGAGACCCAGTACTTC | CASSYPGLAEETQYF
- | TRBJ2-7 | - | TRBV6-6 | TGTGCCAGCACCTATTCCGGGACTCCCTACTTC | CASTYSGTPYF
- | TRBJ2-2 | - | TRBV12-5 | TGTGCTAGTGCCCTAGTCGCCACCGGGGAGCTGTTTTTT | CASALVATGELFF
TRBD1 | TRBJ2-7 | once | TRBV19 | TGTGCCAGTAGGGACAGGGCAACCTACGAGCAGTACTTC | CASRDRATYEQYF
- | TRBJ1-4 | - | TRBV5-4 | TGTGCCAGCAGCTTGGGGCAGGGAAAGGTTGAAAAACTGTTTTTT | CASSLGQGKVEKLFF
- | TRBJ1-4 | - | TRBV19 | TGTGCCAGTAACCTCAGGTCGCGGGCTAATGAAAAACTGTTTTTT | CASNLRSRANEKLFF
- | TRBJ1-6 | once | TRBV9 | TGTGCCAGCAGCGGAACCACAGAGGCAAATTCACCCCTCCACTTT | CASSGTTEANSPLHF